These 15 T cell receptor beta chains were sequenced from one sample in a study of blood T cell repertoires in COVID-19. Measured with immunoSEQ multiplex PCR; TCRdb has only the in-frame clones, and not every one. Of roughly 100,000 clones detected, around 85% appear once; the ten largest clones hold 2.5% to 3.5%. Source material: peripheral blood. These receptors came from a woman at least 80 years old with active or convalescent COVID-19.

The chain joins TRBV10-3 to TRBJ2-3, with D maybe TRBD2 (7 bases). Germline CDR1 ENHRY, CDR2 SYGVKD. Trimming took off 6 bases at V and 1 base at J, with 14 bases between the two ends. The CDR3 spans 15 residues. CDR3 nucleotide sequence: TGTGCCATCAGCCCGGGGGAGGGGGGCACAGATACGCAGTATTTT. Residues: CAISPGEGGTDTQYF.

The chain couples TRBV29-1 to TRBJ2-1, with 7 nucleotides matching TRBD1. Germline CDR1 is SQVTM and CDR2 is ANQGSEA. The CDR3 is made up of 13 amino acids. Trimming took 7 bases from V and 5 from J; bases not matched to a gene: 8. DNA of the CDR3: TGCAGCGCTCTGGACAGGTCTAACAATGAGCAGTTCTTC. Translated: CSALDRSNNEQFF.

The rearrangement joins TRBV6-2 or TRBV6-3 to TRBJ2-7, with 10 positions matching TRBD2. The J segment lost 4 bases and the V segment lost 4 bases, leaving 10 bases of the junction unmatched. Germline V gene sequence: CDR1 MNHEY, CDR2 SVGEGT. The CDR3 loop spans 16 amino acids. This chain's CDR3 is CASSSPRAGGLYEQYF. CDR3 nucleotides: TGTGCCAGCAGTTCACCTAGAGCGGGAGGGCTATACGAGCAGTACTTC.

The chain is built from TRBV6-5 and TRBJ2-7; 8 bases fit TRBD1. This CDR3 has 15 amino acids. V was clipped by 5 bases and J by 0 bases; unmatched bases: 6. CDR1 and CDR2 from the germline V gene are MNHEY and SVGAGI. The CDR3 region is CASSNPGQASYEQYF. In nucleotides, the CDR3 is TGTGCCAGCAGTAACCCGGGACAGGCCTCCTACGAGCAGTACTTC.

CDR3 in amino acids: CASSLGDRGNQPQHF. The CDR3 nucleotides are TGTGCCAGCAGCTTGGGGGACAGGGGCAATCAGCCCCAGCATTTT. The chain joins TRBV7-6 to TRBJ1-5; 9 positions agree with TRBD1. The CDR3 consists of 15 residues. V dropped 3 bases and J dropped 2; count of bases not matched to a gene: 2. In germline, CDR1 is SGHVS, CDR2 FNYEAQ.

The V and J genes are TRBV27 and TRBJ1-6; tentatively, D is TRBD1 (6 bases). The CDR3 runs 18 residues. Germline V lookup: CDR1 MNHEY, CDR2 SMNVEV (reference sequence). The V gene lost 3 bases and the J gene lost 7 bases, with 22 bases spanning the gap. CDR3 region: CASSFYQGSGGGNSPLHF. Written as DNA, the CDR3 is TGTGCCAGCAGTTTCTACCAGGGTTCGGGGGGCGGGAATTCACCCCTCCACTTT.

The rearrangement uses TRBV28 and TRBJ1-5; tentative D call: TRBD1 (5 bases). The CDR3 consists of 15 residues. Trimming pared 3 bases from V and 1 base from J, leaving 10 bases between. Per germline, CDR1 MDHEN and CDR2 SYDVKM. CDR3 nucleotides: TGTGCCAGCAGTTTGGAGGGGCGAAGCAATCAGCCCCAGCATTTT. It translates to CASSLEGRSNQPQHF.

V is TRBV19 and J is TRBJ1-5; D not resolved. The CDR3 is 14 residues long. Trimming took off 8 bases at V and 6 bases at J, with 17 bases between the two ends. Germline CDR1 is LNHDA and CDR2 is SQIVND (reference sequence). As DNA, the CDR3 is TGTGCCAGTGACACCACTACAGCGGGTCAGCCCCAGCATTTT. Translating gives CASDTTTAGQPQHF.

DNA of the CDR3: TGTGCCAGTAGTATGGTTCGAAACTCAGGGGGGAATCAGCCCCAGCATTTT. Translating gives CASSMVRNSGGNQPQHF. The chain combines TRBV19 with TRBJ1-5; 7 bases line up with TRBD1. This CDR3 comprises 17 residues. Germline CDR1 and CDR2: LNHDA and SQIVND (reference sequence). V was pared by 3 bases and J by 4 bases, with 12 bases of the junction left unmatched.

This chain links TRBV5-6 with TRBJ2-5; perhaps TRBD1 as D (6 bases). Germline V gene lookup returns CDR1 SGHDT and CDR2 YYEEEE. Deletions cut 4 bases from V and 4 bases from J, with 11 bases between. The CDR3 spans 13 residues. The CDR3 here is CASSPGHGETQYF. The DNA of the CDR3 is TGTGCCAGCAGCCCGGGACACGGAGAGACCCAGTACTTC.

The rearrangement joins TRBV27 to TRBJ2-7; 8 bases are shared with TRBD1. Trimming cost V 7 bases and J 5 bases; bases outside gene matches: 13. The V gene's germline CDR1 is MNHEY and CDR2 SMNVEV (reference sequence). The CDR3 is 15 residues long. For the CDR3, the DNA is TGTGCCAGCACTCCGGACAGGGCCTTAACTAACGAGCAGTACTTC. Its translation: CASTPDRALTNEQYF.

The chain is built from TRBV18 and TRBJ1-2; D gene uncertain. The CDR3 contains 13 residues. Germline V gene data show CDR1 as KGHSH and CDR2 as LQKENI. Trimming removed 6 bases from V and 0 bases from J, with 8 bases in between. CDR3 sequence: CASSGDTNYGYTF. CDR3 in DNA: TGTGCCAGCTCCGGAGATACTAACTATGGCTACACCTTC.

This chain uses TRBV28 with TRBJ1-3; D possibly corresponds to TRBD1 (5 bases). Trimming stripped 4 bases from V and 4 bases from J, with 17 bases between. The V gene's germline CDR1 is MDHEN and CDR2 SYDVKM. The CDR3 is made up of 16 amino acids. CDR3: CASSSPAGPTGNTIYF. CDR3 nucleotide sequence: TGTGCCAGCAGTTCCCCGGCAGGGCCGACGGGAAACACCATATATTTT.

The chain has TRBV11-1 and TRBJ1-6; 10 positions match TRBD1. Germline V lookup: CDR1 SGHAT, CDR2 FQDESV (reference sequence). J was trimmed by 9 bases and V by 5 bases; bases with no gene match: 7. The CDR3 runs to 15 residues. As DNA, the CDR3 is TGTGCCAGCAGCCAAGGAGGGGACAGGGGTTCACCCCTCCACTTT. Translation: CASSQGGDRGSPLHF.

V gene TRBV6-5 combines with J gene TRBJ1-1, with a tentative D call TRBD1 (5 bases). This CDR3 is 15 amino acids long. Germline CDR1 reads MNHEY; CDR2 reads SVGAGI. The V gene lost 2 bases and the J gene lost 3 bases, with 13 bases spanning the gap. The CDR3 coding sequence is TGTGCCAGCAGTTACGGGGCAGGGATCCACACTGAAGCTTTCTTT. It specifies CASSYGAGIHTEAFF.